This T cell receptor (beta chain) was identified during a study of identical twins (TCRdb year 2016). Study-wide context: To test whether fetal clonotypes persist, this study deep-sequenced TCR alpha and beta repertoires from monozygotic twins, from unrelated adults of various ages, and from cord blood. To rule out contamination, replicate twin experiments were performed at different times with different library preparation protocols. Paper-wide results and their limitations: Because the same donors could not be followed over many years, the conclusions depended on cross-sectional statistical analysis. The excess sharing between twins in beta out-of-frame sequences was weaker because fewer shared sequences reduced the signal-to-noise ratio. In monozygotic twins, recombination models systematically underestimated out-of-frame TCR alpha sharing, but the models matched the sharing seen between unrelated individuals. Compared with coincidental sharing between unrelated individuals, out-of-frame TCR alpha sequences shared between twins showed an excess of sequences with low generation probability. Fewer insertions were carried by abundant cord blood beta clonotypes; a weaker similar trend was observed in young adult naive repertoires, while no such trend was observed in memory repertoires. Invariant T cells such as MAIT and iNKT could partly confound zero-insertion analyses, though diverse VJ usage argued against this for most clonotypes.

Every donor in the study was a healthy Caucasian. The twin cohort comprised three pairs of female monozygotic twins, all aged roughly 18 to 30 years. Miltenyi CD45RO+ enrichment and human naive T-cell isolation kits were used to isolate memory (CD45RO+) and naive T cells from PBMC. Concerning this clonotype: No cognate antigen has been identified for it. Base qualities are missing; no much larger clone stands one base away.

Receptors were amplified or captured by 5' RACE. The instrument was an Illumina HiSeq 2000. A universal primer binding site was added through template switching, and the final cDNA carried a unique molecular identifier so that TCR cDNA molecules could be counted accurately. First-strand cDNA for TCR alpha and beta chains was synthesized from specific primers in the conserved constant-segment region. To control for contamination, every cDNA library was double barcoded, receiving both a SMART-Mk sample barcode and Illumina barcodes. TruSeq adapter sequences, together with Illumina sample barcodes, were added in two successive PCR steps. TCR alpha and beta cDNA libraries were sequenced on the Illumina HiSeq platform with custom primers. The published analysis was carried out like this. Raw reads were processed with MiGEC to extract unique molecular identifiers, and MiXCR was used to determine CDR3 positions. Recombination models were inferred per individual with the repgenHMM and IGoR tools using an EM algorithm. The analysis of shared clonotypes was done with the tcR package in R, with sharing normalized by the product of cloneset sizes. Out-of-frame nonproductive sequences were analyzed to study raw recombination free of thymic and clonal selection effects. TCRdb cleaned the public reads at Q25 with fastp, built clones with MiXCR and kept in-frame beta chains. Rows with a matching CDR3 protein are joined into one entry that keeps the most common DNA and genes. In this record, the V and J calls reflect TCRdb's handling and not the investigators' own analysis. The sample records fewer than 350,000 distinct CDR3 sequences, more than 6.5% of which are singletons. The top ten hold approximately 2% of the sample.

From its cysteine to its phenylalanine, the CDR3 spans 15 amino acids. Only the CDR3 DNA stays, 45 bases, in frame from base 1. V is cut back by 7 bases and J by 4 bases, with 9 bases in the junction unmatched. The germline V gene gives CDR1 as SGHTA and CDR2 as FQGNSA. A further study also used this sample, focusing on yellow fever vaccine responses in identical twins. As noted in the second study: The T cell response to vaccination in identical twins was reported by the authors to appear partly convergent and partly personalized. In the study, vaccine-responding T cell clones were precisely tracked in identical twins.

This clonotype was obtained from a woman between 18 and 29 years old in good health. Sequencing input: memory (CD45RO+) T cells sorted from blood. The cell subset or site label corresponds to: CD45RO+ enriched T cells. Recombination connected TRBV7-2 to TRBJ2-1, and TRBD1 matches 8 of the central bases. The nucleotide sequence reads as follows: TGTGCCAGCACCTTCGCGGGACAGGTATACAATGAGCAGTTCTTC. Its protein is CASTFAGQVYNEQFF.